Listed here are 32 T cell receptor beta chains from one sample, sequenced in a study of vaccination and CD4 T cells after COVID-19. Sequencing of cultured CD4+ T cell DNA used the Oncomine TCR Beta short-read assay. Genomic DNA was drawn out of CD4+ T cells grown in culture. TCRdb re-called the PCR reads with MiXCR, one entry per CDR3 protein. The repertoire holds fewer than 13,000 distinct CDR3 sequences, with roughly 29% as singletons. For these receptors, no antigen is known. Treatment noted: roughly 11-day PBMC culture with coronavirus spike peptide pools or control peptides (ViraFEST assay). Those CD4+ T cells from the unexposed donor predate the COVID-19 pandemic (2011-2018). The sequencing sample was made of CD4+ T cells from blood, cultured in vitro. These receptors came from a human donor in good health.

CDR3 region: CASSIVGGAYEQYF. CDR3 DNA sequence: TGTGCCAGTAGTATAGTTGGGGGCGCCTACGAGCAGTACTTC. The rearrangement uses TRBV19 and TRBJ2-7; perhaps TRBD1 as D (6 bases). Trimming left V 1 base short and J 2 bases short, with 9 bases between. Germline values: CDR1 LNHDA, CDR2 SQIVND (reference sequence). The CDR3 contains 14 residues.

The chain links TRBV28 to TRBJ1-5, with 7 bases fitting TRBD1. With 3 bases clipped from V and 0 bases from J, the junction kept 5 bases outside the gene matches. The CDR3 contains 16 residues. The germline CDR1 and CDR2 sequences are MDHEN and SYDVKM. CDR3 loop: CASSFRGDYSNQPQHF. As DNA, the CDR3 is TGTGCCAGCAGTTTCAGGGGGGACTATAGCAATCAGCCCCAGCATTTT.

The chain joins TRBV24-1 to TRBJ2-2; 9 positions agree with TRBD1. The CDR3 consists of 14 residues. J was trimmed by 5 bases and V by 7 bases; bases with no gene match: 4. Germline lookup yields CDR1 KGHDR and CDR2 SFDVKD. The CDR3: CATRTGGSTGELFF. CDR3 nucleotides: TGTGCCACCAGGACAGGGGGATCGACCGGGGAGCTGTTTTTT.

Relative to its sample, this clonotype is medium-sized. The chain links TRBV7-2 to TRBJ1-5; perhaps TRBD1 as D (6 bases). Trimming stripped 8 bases from V and 2 bases from J, with 13 bases between. Germline CDR1 and CDR2: SGHTA and FQGNSA. The CDR3 consists of 14 residues. CDR3 sequence (DNA): TGTGCCAGCGGTCCGGGGGCAGGCAATCAGCCCCAGCATTTT. As protein: CASGPGAGNQPQHF.

To note about this clonotype: Since the CDR3 does not end with the conserved phenylalanine or tryptophan, this likely comes from a read error. V and J are TRBV18 and TRBJ2-5, with a possible D match to TRBD1 (6 bases). V lost 0 bases and J lost 2, with 7 bases in between. Germline V CDR1 and CDR2: KGHSH, LQKENI. The CDR3 runs 14 residues. Here the CDR3 reads CASSPPGQQETQYL. DNA of the CDR3: TGTGCCAGCTCACCACCGGGACAACAAGAGACCCAGTACCTC.

The chain combines TRBV18 with TRBJ2-7; possible D gene TRBD2, 5 bases. Looked up from germline, CDR1 is KGHSH and CDR2 is LQKENI. V was pared by 6 bases and J by 5 bases, with 17 bases between. This CDR3 has 14 residues. The CDR3 is CASSRREVDDEQYF. CDR3 bases: TGTGCCAGCTCCCGCCGGGAAGTAGACGACGAGCAGTACTTC.

The gene calls are TRBV7-9 and TRBJ1-3; no definite D call. CDR1 SEHNR and CDR2 FQNEAQ come from the germline V gene (reference sequence). CDR3 length equals 15 residues. V shed 5 bases and J shed 0 bases, with 11 bases lying between them. DNA of the CDR3: TGTGCCAGCAGCCTTGGGCCGAACTCTGGAAACACCATATATTTT. It is translated as CASSLGPNSGNTIYF.

This clonotype was seen more than once but under ten times. V is TRBV30 and J is TRBJ1-2; D uncertain. V lost 5 bases and J 8 bases, leaving 12 bases between the germline ends. In germline, CDR1 is GTSNPN, CDR2 SVGIG (reference sequence). The CDR3 spans 11 residues. The CDR3 DNA reads TGTGCCTGGGCGTGGGGTGGAGGCTACACCTTC. This encodes CAWAWGGGYTF.

This clonotype turned up a few times. The CDR3 bases are TGCAGTGCTAGTGGGACTAGCGGGAGGGCCGTCTACGAGCAGTACTTC. It specifies CSASGTSGRAVYEQYF. The chain uses TRBV20-1 and TRBJ2-7, with 16 bases identical to TRBD2. The V segment lost 3 bases and the J segment 3 bases; nucleotides outside the gene matches: 5. CDR3 length: 16 residues. The V gene's germline CDR1 is DFQATT and CDR2 SNEGSKA (reference sequence).

The rearrangement joins TRBV18 to TRBJ1-3; TRBD1 aligns across 7 bases. The CDR3 sequence is 15 residues long. The germline gives CDR1 KGHSH, CDR2 LQKENI. Losses at the gene ends were 3 bases for V and 4 bases for J; bases not matched to a gene: 6. The CDR3 DNA reads TGTGCCAGCTCACCTAACAGGGGATCAGGAAACACCATATATTTT. This encodes CASSPNRGSGNTIYF.

The chain combines TRBV6-1 with TRBJ2-7; 7 nucleotides match TRBD2. This CDR3 spans 16 amino acids. From germline, CDR1 is MNHNS and CDR2 SASEGT. V lost 3 bases and J lost 3; bases outside the gene matches: 11. The CDR3 spells CASSERGRAIGYEQYF. The CDR3 coding sequence is TGTGCCAGCAGTGAGCGGGGGAGGGCCATTGGCTACGAGCAGTACTTC.

This clonotype was detected a few times. The J gene is TRBJ2-7, the V gene TRBV6-1; D may be TRBD1 (5 bases). The V gene lost 4 bases and the J gene lost 2 bases, with 21 bases spanning the gap. The CDR3 is 17 amino acids. The V gene's germline CDR1 is MNHNS and CDR2 SASEGT. The chain's CDR3 is CASSGPRSRGVPYEQYF. For the CDR3, the DNA is TGTGCCAGCAGTGGCCCTAGATCAAGGGGTGTCCCCTACGAGCAGTACTTC.

This chain links TRBV5-1 with TRBJ2-5; 9 positions match TRBD2. V lost 1 base, J lost 5 bases, and 6 bases stayed unmatched. This CDR3 spans 15 amino acids. Per the germline V gene, CDR1 is SGHRS and CDR2 is YFSETQ. The CDR3 is CASSLSGRPPETQYF. DNA of the CDR3: TGCGCCAGCAGCTTGAGCGGGAGGCCTCCCGAGACCCAGTACTTC.

The chain has TRBV19 and TRBJ2-3; TRBD2 matches 7 bases. Germline V gene lookup returns CDR1 LNHDA and CDR2 SQIVND (reference sequence). The CDR3 is made up of 14 amino acids. Trimming removed 5 bases from V and 6 bases from J; junction bases left unmatched: 8. The chain's CDR3 is CASSALADLDTQYF. The CDR3, as DNA: TGTGCCAGTAGTGCCCTAGCGGATCTGGATACGCAGTATTTT.

This clonotype was observed a handful of times. The V gene is TRBV20-1, the J gene TRBJ2-7; 16 bases are a match to TRBD2. The CDR3 is 16 amino acids. Unmatched junction bases numbered 11, after V lost 5 bases and J lost 7 bases. Germline V gene data show CDR1 as DFQATT and CDR2 as SNEGSKA (reference sequence). The CDR3 reads CSASGTSGRAAWEQYF. The CDR3 bases are TGCAGTGCTTCCGGGACTAGCGGGAGGGCCGCCTGGGAGCAGTACTTC.

This clonotype was seen only a few times. The chain combines TRBV4-2 with TRBJ2-1, with a weak D call TRBD1 (5 bases). The V and J ends lost 3 bases and 12 bases respectively, with 15 bases between them. In germline, CDR1 is LGHNA, CDR2 YNFKEQ. This CDR3 has 13 amino acids. The CDR3 DNA sequence: TGTGCCAGCAGCCAGGAAGGGGTAAGTCGGCAGTTCTTC. Encoded protein: CASSQEGVSRQFF.

On this clonotype: One junction end does not reproduce the germline sequence, and a read error may be involved. The rearrangement links TRBV7-7 to TRBJ1-1; D gene uncertain. The CDR3 extends over 13 amino acids. Germline V CDR1 and CDR2: SSHAT, FNYEAQ (reference sequence). The DNA of the CDR3 is TGTGCTAGCAGCCCGACCTCGAACACTGAAGCTTTCTTT. Translating gives CASSPTSNTEAFF.

J is TRBJ1-1 and V is TRBV6-1; D is uncertain. The CDR3 is 11 amino acids. The germline V gene encodes CDR1 MNHNS and CDR2 SASEGT. Deletions cut 7 bases from V and 0 bases from J, with 3 bases between. CDR3 nucleotide sequence: TGTGCCAGCACCATGAACACTGAAGCTTTCTTT. Its protein is CASTMNTEAFF.

This clonotype was detected once. This sequence joins TRBV7-2 and TRBJ1-4, with D possibly matching TRBD1 (5 bases). CDR1 SGHTA and CDR2 FQGNSA come from the germline V gene. Trimming pared 2 bases from V and 7 bases from J, leaving 14 bases between. This CDR3 is 15 amino acids long. The CDR3 nucleotides are TGTGCCAGCAGCTTATTTCGCCAGGGTAGTGAAAAACTGTTTTTT. This translates into CASSLFRQGSEKLFF.

Only a few counts were recorded for this clonotype. The V call is TRBV28, the J call TRBJ1-5; D is ambiguous. The CDR3 loop spans 14 amino acids. Germline V lookup: CDR1 MDHEN, CDR2 SYDVKM. Trimming cost V 7 bases and J 3 bases, with 13 bases left between them. CDR3 residues: CASTSWRDNQPQHF. DNA of the CDR3: TGTGCCAGCACATCGTGGCGAGACAATCAGCCCCAGCATTTT. Filled out from reference TRBV28 and TRBJ1-5, the complete variable domain reads DVKVTQSSRYLVKRTGEKVFLECVQDMDHENMFWYRQDPGLGLRLIYFSYDVKMKEKGDIPEGYSVSREKKERFSLILESASTNQTSMYLCASTSWRDNQPQHFGDGTRLSIL.

CDR3 amino acids: CASSLQLAGNTDTQYF. The CDR3, as DNA: TGTGCCAGCAGCCTACAACTAGCGGGAAACACAGATACGCAGTATTTT. This chain links TRBV7-6 with TRBJ2-3, with TRBD2 matching over 10 bases. This CDR3 comprises 16 residues. The V gene's germline CDR1 is SGHVS and CDR2 FNYEAQ. The V segment lost 5 bases and the J segment 2 bases; nucleotides outside the gene matches: 7.

The chain is built from TRBV24-1 and TRBJ2-1; TRBD2 matches 11 bases. J gave up 9 bases and V 0 bases, and 6 bases lay outside the gene matches. The CDR3 is 16 residues long. The germline V gene encodes CDR1 KGHDR and CDR2 SFDVKD. The CDR3 loop is CATSDLRPGLAGEQFF. The CDR3 DNA reads TGTGCCACCAGTGATTTGCGCCCAGGACTAGCGGGTGAGCAGTTCTTC.

This chain connects TRBV2 to TRBJ2-7; 9 bases are shared with TRBD1. Germline V gives CDR1 SNHLY, CDR2 FYNNEI. The CDR3 has 13 amino acids. V lost 5 bases to trimming and J lost 7 bases; unmatched junction nucleotides: 6. Here the CDR3 reads CASSSQGAGEQYF. For the CDR3, the DNA is TGTGCCAGCAGTTCACAGGGGGCGGGGGAGCAGTACTTC.

The chain combines TRBV6-1 with TRBJ1-1; D unclear. The germline gives CDR1 MNHNS, CDR2 SASEGT. The CDR3 has 11 residues. V lost 8 bases and J 10 bases, leaving 14 bases between the germline ends. CDR3 loop: CASGSLELAFF. The DNA of the CDR3 is TGTGCCAGCGGCTCCCTAGAATTAGCTTTCTTT.

The sample holds a few counts of this clonotype. This chain joins TRBV24-1 and TRBJ2-7, with 10 positions matching TRBD1. Germline CDR1 is KGHDR and CDR2 is SFDVKD. This CDR3 has 15 amino acids. Germline trimming cut 3 bases from V and 4 bases from J; bases unmatched to any gene: 5. The CDR3 DNA reads TGTGCCACCAGTGATGCCGGGACAGGGGCTTACGAGCAGTACTTC. Protein product: CATSDAGTGAYEQYF.

This clonotype was counted between two and nine times. In nucleotides, the CDR3 is TGTGCCAGCAGTTACTCGAGAGGCTCTGGAAACACCATATATTTT. This sequence encodes CASSYSRGSGNTIYF. J is TRBJ1-3 and V is TRBV6-5; D gene unclear. CDR3 length: 15 amino acids. Germline V gene sequence: CDR1 MNHEY, CDR2 SVGAGI. V lost 0 bases, J lost 0 bases, and 6 bases lay in between.

The table lists this clonotype with a few counts. The chain joins TRBV7-2 to TRBJ1-2, with 10 positions matching TRBD1. The CDR3 has 13 residues. From germline, CDR1 is SGHTA and CDR2 FQGNSA. Trimming took 5 bases from V and 5 from J; bases not matched to a gene: 2. The DNA of the CDR3 is TGTGCCAGCAGCCAGGGACAGGGGTATGGCTACACCTTC. This sequence encodes CASSQGQGYGYTF. Filled out from reference TRBV7-2 and TRBJ1-2, the complete variable domain reads GAGVSQSPSNKVTEKGKDVELRCDPISGHTALYWYRQSLGQGLEFLIYFQGNSAPDKSGLPSDRFSAERTGGSVSTLTIQRTQQEDSAVYLCASSQGQGYGYTFGSGTRLTVV.

This clonotype has more than one count but fewer than ten. The gene calls are TRBV20-1 and TRBJ2-7; tentative D call: TRBD2 (5 bases). The CDR3 extends over 14 amino acids. Trimming shortened V by 1 base and J by 6 bases, and 16 bases separated the two germline ends. Per germline, CDR1 DFQATT and CDR2 SNEGSKA (reference sequence). DNA for the CDR3: TGCAGTGCTAGAGGAGGGCAGGATCGGTCCGAGCAGTACTTC. This sequence encodes CSARGGQDRSEQYF.

A few counts support this clonotype. The chain joins TRBV7-2 to TRBJ1-6, with a tentative D call TRBD1 (5 bases). The V end lost 1 base, the J end lost 7 bases, and 14 bases lay between the germline ends. Germline V lookup: CDR1 SGHTA, CDR2 FQGNSA. The CDR3 sequence is 16 residues long. The CDR3 sequence is CASSLEPGRSNSPLHF. CDR3 nucleotide sequence: TGTGCCAGCAGCTTAGAACCGGGGCGGTCAAATTCACCCCTCCACTTT.

This clonotype turned up a few times. This chain connects TRBV21-1 to TRBJ2-2; TRBD2 reflects the table's D call only, with no check against the DNA. TRBV21-1 is deemed a pseudogene. This CDR3 has 18 residues. CDR3 protein: CASSKVGGRDKRTGELFF. CDR3 nucleotides: TGTGCCAGCAGCAAAGTAGGCGGACGAGACAAGCGGACCGGGGAGCTGTTTTTT.

This chain links TRBV2 with TRBJ2-3; D is ambiguous. With 3 bases removed from V and 2 bases from J, the gap between germline ends came to 9 bases. Germline lookup yields CDR1 SNHLY and CDR2 FYNNEI. CDR3 length: 14 amino acids. The CDR3 is CASSDRPYTDTQYF. In nucleotides, the CDR3 is TGTGCCAGCAGTGATAGGCCTTACACAGATACGCAGTATTTT.

This clonotype was counted between two and nine times. For the CDR3, the DNA is TGTGCCAGCAGCCGCGGCCAGGGGGCGACCCAGCATTTT. It yields the protein CASSRGQGATQHF. The J gene is TRBJ1-5, the V gene TRBV6-2 or TRBV6-3; 8 nucleotides line up with TRBD1. This CDR3 region has 13 residues. The germline CDR1 and CDR2 sequences are MNHEY and SVGEGT. Unmatched junction bases numbered 9, after V lost 6 bases and J lost 11 bases.